The clone carrying this T cell receptor (beta chain) was observed a few times. The sample comes from a study of blood T cell repertoires in COVID-19. Background on the study: The origin of the acute and convalescent COVID-19 samples was the United States, Italy and Spain. From T cells, B-cell-depleted T cells, or PBMCs came the material, which was cDNA or gDNA.

Source study methods: Nucleated cell number was recorded as an estimate derived from reference gene primer amplification. Sequencing was performed with immunoSEQ multiplex PCR; in TCRdb, only in-frame clones are kept and a portion is missing. V and J calls plus clone size are reproduced from that table; the DNA served to infer D and trimming. The repertoire holds around 230,000 clones, with approximately 80% as singletons. Germline V gene data show CDR1 as MDHEN and CDR2 as SYDVKM. CDR3 length equals 15 residues. The germline V and J ends were trimmed by 7 bases and 0 bases, with 15 bases remaining between them.

The V call is TRBV28, the J call TRBJ1-2, with D unresolved. This sequence originates from a woman aged 80 or older with acute or convalescent COVID-19. Sequencing was performed on peripheral blood. CDR3 nucleotides: TGTGCCAGCACCTCCGAGAGCTACCCTAACTATGGCTACACCTTC. It is translated as CASTSESYPNYGYTF.